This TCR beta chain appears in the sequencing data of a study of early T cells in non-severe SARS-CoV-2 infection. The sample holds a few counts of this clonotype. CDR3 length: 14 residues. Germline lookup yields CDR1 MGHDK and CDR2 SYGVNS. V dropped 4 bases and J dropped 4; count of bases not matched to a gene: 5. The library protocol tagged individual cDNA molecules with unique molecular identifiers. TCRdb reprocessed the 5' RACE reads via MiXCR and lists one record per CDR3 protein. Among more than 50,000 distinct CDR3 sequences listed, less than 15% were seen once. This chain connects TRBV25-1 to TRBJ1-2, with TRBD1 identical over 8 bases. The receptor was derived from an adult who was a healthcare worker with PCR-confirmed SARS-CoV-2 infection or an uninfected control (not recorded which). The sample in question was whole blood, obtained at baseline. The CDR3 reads CASSGGTGIYGYTF. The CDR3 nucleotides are TGTGCCAGCAGTGGTGGGACAGGCATCTATGGCTACACCTTC.